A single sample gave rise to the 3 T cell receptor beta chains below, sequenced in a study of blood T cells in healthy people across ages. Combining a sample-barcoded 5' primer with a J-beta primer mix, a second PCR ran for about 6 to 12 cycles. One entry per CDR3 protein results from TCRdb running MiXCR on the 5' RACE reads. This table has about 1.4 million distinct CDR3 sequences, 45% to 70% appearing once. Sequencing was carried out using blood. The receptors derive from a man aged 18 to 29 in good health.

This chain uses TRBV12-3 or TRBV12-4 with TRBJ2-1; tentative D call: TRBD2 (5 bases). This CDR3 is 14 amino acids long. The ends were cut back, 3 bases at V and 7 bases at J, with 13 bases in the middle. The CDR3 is CASSLKSGENEQFF. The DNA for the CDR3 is TGTGCCAGCAGTTTGAAGTCCGGGGAAAATGAGCAGTTCTTC.

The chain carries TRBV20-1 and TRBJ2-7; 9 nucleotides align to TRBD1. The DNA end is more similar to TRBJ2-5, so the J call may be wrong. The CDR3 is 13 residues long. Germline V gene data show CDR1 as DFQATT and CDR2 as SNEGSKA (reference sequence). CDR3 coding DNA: TGCAGTGCTAAAGCGGACAGGGGAAAGACCCAGTACTTC. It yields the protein CSAKADRGKTQYF.

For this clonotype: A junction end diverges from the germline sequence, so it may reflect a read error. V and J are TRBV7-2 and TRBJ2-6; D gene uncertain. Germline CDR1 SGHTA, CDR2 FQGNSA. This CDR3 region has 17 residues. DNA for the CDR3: TGTGCCAGCAGTTTAGACTCCAAAACCTCTGGGGCCAACGTCCTGACTTTC. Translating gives CASSLDSKTSGANVLTF.